The rows below give T cell receptor beta chains drawn from one sample of a study of identical twins. TCRdb re-derived calls from the 5' RACE reads in MiXCR, one entry per CDR3 protein. The sample has some 560,000 distinct CDR3 sequences; 9% to 10% are singletons. These data also featured in a second study, about yellow fever vaccine responses in identical twins.

The sample consisted of PBMCs. These receptors all come from a young woman in good health. Each CDR3 is given with its conserved first and last residue. D genes are given only for firm matches. Rows give clone size only sometimes, using once, few, many, or a class for an expanded clone.

D gene,J gene,clone size,V gene,CDR3 DNA,CDR3 protein
NA,TRBJ1-5,many,TRBV12-3/TRBV12-4,TGTGCCAGCAGAGGTAATAGCAATCAGCCCCAGCATTTT,CASRGNSNQPQHF
TRBD1,TRBJ1-2,many,TRBV7-9,TGTGCCAGCAGCCCTGGACAGGGGACCTATGGCTACACCTTC,CASSPGQGTYGYTF
TRBD1,TRBJ2-5,many,TRBV3-1,TGTGCCAGCAGCCAAGTGGCAGGGGGAGAGACCCAGTACTTC,CASSQVAGGETQYF
TRBD2,TRBJ2-7,many,TRBV28,TGTGCCAGCACGAGTGTCGGGGGGAACTCCTACGAGCAGTACTTC,CASTSVGGNSYEQYF
NA,TRBJ1-2,NA,TRBV5-4,TGTGCCAGCCACGGGGGCGACTATGGCTACACCTTC,CASHGGDYGYTF
NA,TRBJ2-6,NA,TRBV11-2,TGTGCCAGCAGCGAAAGAGCGGTGAGGCCACTATCCTCTGGGGCCAACGTCCTGACTTTC,CASSERAVRPLSSGANVLTF
TRBD2,TRBJ2-2,few,TRBV11-2,TGTGCCAGCAGTGTTATAAGCGGGAGTACTACCGGGGAGCTGTTTTTT,CASSVISGSTTGELFF
TRBD1,TRBJ2-2,few,TRBV5-1,TGCGCCAGCAGCACGGGACAGGTTGCGGGGGAGCTGTTTTTT,CASSTGQVAGELFF
NA,TRBJ1-2,few,TRBV20-1,TGCAGTGCTACCGACAGAACTAACTATGGCTACACCTTC,CSATDRTNYGYTF
TRBD1,TRBJ2-7,NA,TRBV15,TGTGCCACCAGCAGAGAAAAGGTCGGGACAGGGGTTAACGAGCAGTACTTC,CATSREKVGTGVNEQYF
NA,TRBJ1-5,NA,TRBV6-1,TGTGCCAGCAGTGCACTGAGCACCCAGCCCCAGCATTTT,CASSALSTQPQHF
NA,TRBJ2-7,NA,TRBV11-2,TGTGCCAGCAGCCCAGTTGTGACTACCTACGAGCAGTACTTC,CASSPVVTTYEQYF
TRBD1,TRBJ2-1,NA,TRBV13,TGTGCCAGCAACAACAGGGGTCCCTCCTACAATGAGCAGTTCTTC,CASNNRGPSYNEQFF
NA,TRBJ2-7,few,TRBV20-1,TGCAGTGCTAGGGGAGGGCAGGGGTACTACGAGCAGTACTTC,CSARGGQGYYEQYF
NA,TRBJ2-7,many,TRBV27,TGTGCCAGCAGTAAATACAGGACCGAGCAGTACTTC,CASSKYRTEQYF
NA,TRBJ2-5,NA,TRBV20-1,TGCAGTGCTAGAGATTCTAGCGAGCTACGGGAGACCCAGTACTTC,CSARDSSELRETQYF
NA,TRBJ2-4,NA,TRBV28,TGTGCCAGCAGTTTCGAGGCCGGCGGGTTAGCCAAAAACATTCAGTACTTC,CASSFEAGGLAKNIQYF
TRBD2,TRBJ2-3,few,TRBV20-1,TGCAGCGGACTAGCCGAAGATACGCAGTATTTT,CSGLAEDTQYF